Presented here are 26 T cell receptor beta chains from one specimen sequenced in a study of cytomegalovirus exposure and HLA in healthy donors (dated by TCRdb to 2016 to 2017). Library construction relied on the immunoSEQ multiplex PCR assay. A mixture of 60 forward primers for TCR Vbeta segments and 13 reverse primers for TCR Jbeta segments was used in the multiplex PCR. This immuneACCESS table, as held by TCRdb, lists in-frame sequences with V and J called but not all clones. Of the missing ones, under half trace to an unresolved V gene in checked studies; the others have no known cause. The table for this sample lists 95,000 to 150,000 clones; approximately 72% of them were counted only once. Jointly, the top ten make up approximately 30% of the sample. Sequenced input: PBMCs. The origin of the receptors is a man in his 60s in good health and CMV-seropositive.

The CDR3 coding sequence is TGTGCCAGCAGGAGTACGGGGGTGTACGAGCAGTACTTC. Amino acids: CASRSTGVYEQYF. The rearrangement joins TRBV28 to TRBJ2-7; D might be TRBD2 (6 bases). The CDR3 spans 13 residues. In germline, CDR1 is MDHEN, CDR2 SYDVKM. The V gene lost 6 bases and the J gene lost 4 bases, with 13 bases spanning the gap.

Only one count was recorded for this clone. The chain is built from TRBV5-4 and TRBJ1-4; 8 positions match TRBD1. This CDR3 has 15 residues. The V gene end was trimmed by 4 bases and the J gene end by 7 bases; junction bases not matched to a gene: 9. Germline loops: CDR1 SGHNT, CDR2 YYREEE (reference sequence). CDR3 loop: CASSSHRGDSEKLFF. The CDR3 DNA is TGTGCCAGCAGCAGCCACAGGGGGGATTCTGAAAAACTGTTTTTT.

The chain couples TRBV28 to TRBJ1-3, with D possibly matching TRBD1 (6 bases). Germline CDR1 reads MDHEN; CDR2 reads SYDVKM. The V end was cut by 5 bases, the J end by 4 bases, with 18 bases between. The CDR3 covers 16 residues. The CDR3: CASSGHGGAQGNTIYF. DNA of the CDR3: TGTGCCAGCAGTGGCCATGGGGGGGCGCAAGGAAACACCATATATTTT.

For this clone: The sample holds other DNA sequences that translate to the same CDR3. The rearrangement uses TRBV7-3 and TRBJ2-1, with D possibly being TRBD2 (5 bases). V lost 2 bases and J 10 bases, leaving 6 bases between the germline ends. Germline loops: CDR1 SGHTA, CDR2 FQGTGA. This CDR3 contains 11 residues. The CDR3 is CASSLGGEQFF. The DNA of the CDR3 is TGTGCCAGCAGCTTAGGCGGGGAGCAGTTCTTC.

V usage is TRBV19 and J usage is TRBJ1-1; D is undetermined. From germline, CDR1 is LNHDA and CDR2 SQIVND (reference sequence). CDR3 length: 13 residues. Trimming shortened V by 6 bases and J by 1 base, and 9 bases separated the two germline ends. In nucleotides, the CDR3 is TGTGCCAGTAGATTGGCGGAGAACACTGAAGCTTTCTTT. This codes for CASRLAENTEAFF.

This clone was found a few times. This sample also contains other DNA sequences that code for the same CDR3. The chain combines TRBV9 with TRBJ2-7, with 11 bases matching TRBD1. The germline CDR1 and CDR2 sequences are SGDLS and YYNGEE. V gave up 4 bases and J gave up 2 bases; unmatched junction bases: 8. There are 16 residues in the CDR3. Here the CDR3 reads CASSPQPGQGAYEQYF. The CDR3 nucleotides are TGTGCCAGCAGCCCCCAACCGGGACAGGGGGCCTACGAGCAGTACTTC.

The chain carries TRBV7-3 and TRBJ2-1; 8 bases are a match to TRBD1. The CDR3 sequence is 16 residues long. J gave up 8 bases and V 2 bases, and 11 bases lay outside the gene matches. The germline V gene has CDR1 SGHTA and CDR2 FQGTGA. The CDR3 spells CASSLGDRPGYDEQFF. The DNA of the CDR3 is TGTGCCAGCAGCTTAGGGGACAGGCCAGGGTACGATGAGCAGTTCTTC.

V is TRBV10-2 and J is TRBJ2-2, with 10 bases aligning to TRBD1. Germline V lookup: CDR1 WSHSY, CDR2 SAAADI. The CDR3 loop spans 14 amino acids. Trimming at V came to 6 bases and at J to 4 bases, leaving 2 bases not matched to a gene. The CDR3 sequence is CASRDRGSTGELFF. The CDR3 DNA reads TGCGCCAGCAGGGACAGGGGGAGCACCGGGGAGCTGTTTTTT.

The sample holds one count of this clone. The genes are TRBV11-2 and TRBJ2-7; no clear D gene. Germline assignment: CDR1 SGHAT and CDR2 FQNNGV. The CDR3 is 11 amino acids. Trimming shortened V by 2 bases and J by 3 bases, and 2 bases separated the two germline ends. This chain's CDR3 is CASSLHYEQYF. Written as DNA, the CDR3 is TGTGCCAGCAGCTTACACTACGAGCAGTACTTC.

V gene TRBV10-1 combines with J gene TRBJ1-1; D perhaps matches TRBD1 (5 bases). V lost 7 bases and J 5 bases, leaving 17 bases between the germline ends. The CDR3 contains 14 residues. From germline, CDR1 is WNHNN and CDR2 SYGVQD (reference sequence). As DNA, the CDR3 is TGCGCCAGCATGGGGCCCGGAGGGCAGACTGAAGCTTTCTTT. As protein: CASMGPGGQTEAFF.

The CDR3: CASSRSGELGNTIYF. DNA of the CDR3: TGTGCCAGCTCCCGAAGCGGGGAACTTGGAAACACCATATATTTT. This chain connects TRBV18 to TRBJ1-3; D remains ambiguous. The CDR3 consists of 15 residues. Per the germline V gene, CDR1 is KGHSH and CDR2 is LQKENI. V was shortened by 6 bases and J by 3 bases, with 15 bases between the two germline ends.

The gene calls are TRBV2 and TRBJ1-5; the D gene is possibly TRBD1 (5 bases). Germline V gene lookup returns CDR1 SNHLY and CDR2 FYNNEI. The V end lost 4 bases, the J end lost 1 base, and 11 bases lay between the germline ends. CDR3 length equals 15 residues. CDR3 region: CASSGERQSNQPQHF. The CDR3 DNA reads as TGTGCCAGCAGTGGGGAACGACAGAGCAATCAGCCCCAGCATTTT.

V is TRBV18 and J is TRBJ1-1; D may be TRBD1 (6 bases). With 1 base removed from V and 1 base from J, the gap between germline ends came to 22 bases. The CDR3 covers 19 residues. The V gene's germline CDR1 is KGHSH and CDR2 LQKENI. CDR3 nucleotides: TGTGCCAGCTCACCACGGGGGCTGTCCGACAGGCGGACGAACACTGAAGCTTTCTTT. Amino acids: CASSPRGLSDRRTNTEAFF.

This clone turned up a few times. The V call is TRBV30, the J call TRBJ1-6, with 8 bases aligning to TRBD1. Per germline, CDR1 GTSNPN and CDR2 SVGIG (reference sequence). This CDR3 has 17 amino acids. V lost 0 bases, J lost 4 bases, and 8 bases stayed unmatched. The CDR3 DNA reads as TGTGCCTGGAGTGTACTCGGGACAGGAACATATAATTCACCCCTCCACTTT. It translates to CAWSVLGTGTYNSPLHF.

This rearrangement joins TRBV27 to TRBJ1-1; 8 bases agree with TRBD1. There are 13 residues in the CDR3. J gave up 0 bases and V 9 bases, and 3 bases lay outside the gene matches. Germline assignment: CDR1 MNHEY and CDR2 SMNVEV (reference sequence). The CDR3 sequence is CASRQGMNTEAFF. DNA for the CDR3: TGTGCCAGTCGACAGGGGATGAACACTGAAGCTTTCTTT.

This clone was seen only a few times. J is TRBJ1-2 and V is TRBV29-1; TRBD1 is a possible D gene (6 bases). CDR1 and CDR2 from the germline V gene are SQVTM and ANQGSEA. Deletions cut 3 bases from V and 0 bases from J, with 20 bases between. The CDR3 covers 17 residues. DNA of the CDR3: TGCAGCGTTGATAGAAATCGTGCTAGGACAGCTAACTATGGCTACACCTTC. Its translation: CSVDRNRARTANYGYTF.

At least ten counts were recorded for this clone. The V gene is TRBV7-3, the J gene TRBJ2-1, with a weak D call TRBD2 (5 bases). V lost 4 bases, J lost 5 bases, and 12 bases lay in between. Germline values: CDR1 SGHTA, CDR2 FQGTGA. This CDR3 is 14 amino acids long. This CDR3 reads CASSSRGSHNEQFF. Here the CDR3 DNA reads TGTGCCAGCAGCTCGAGAGGGTCACACAATGAGCAGTTCTTC.

The chain combines TRBV12-2 with TRBJ1-2; TRBD1 is the table's D call and was not checked against the DNA. TRBV12-2 is designated a pseudogene. The CDR3 loop spans 13 amino acids. The CDR3 loop reads CARKNRVNYGYTF. The CDR3 region has the DNA TGTGCAAGAAAAAACAGGGTTAACTATGGCTACACCTTC.

CDR3 sequence: CASIGNGRDTEAFF. In nucleotides, the CDR3 is TGTGCCAGCATTGGAAACGGGAGGGACACTGAAGCTTTCTTT. The chain combines TRBV2 with TRBJ1-1; D is unclear. The CDR3 is 14 amino acids. Germline V gene data show CDR1 as SNHLY and CDR2 as FYNNEI. Trimming took off 7 bases at V and 3 bases at J, with 15 bases between the two ends. Variable domain in full (rest from reference TRBV2 and TRBJ1-1): EPEVTQTPSHQVTQMGQEVILRCVPISNHLYFYWYRQILGQKVEFLVSFYNNEISEKSEIFDDQFSVERPDGSNFTLKIRSTKLEDSAMYFCASIGNGRDTEAFFGQGTRLTVV.

The V and J genes are TRBV5-1 and TRBJ1-5; 9 bases align to TRBD1. The CDR3 is 15 amino acids. Germline loops: CDR1 SGHRS, CDR2 YFSETQ. Trimming cost V 0 bases and J 2 bases; bases outside gene matches: 0. The CDR3 reads CASSLGTGGNQPQHF. The CDR3 region has the DNA TGCGCCAGCAGCTTGGGGACAGGGGGCAATCAGCCCCAGCATTTT.

The chain combines TRBV5-1 with TRBJ2-1, with 12 bases matching TRBD2. The CDR3 runs 16 residues. Germline V gene data show CDR1 as SGHRS and CDR2 as YFSETQ. The V gene end was trimmed by 0 bases and the J gene end by 6 bases; junction bases not matched to a gene: 4. In nucleotides, the CDR3 is TGCGCCAGCAGCTTGGCCAGACTAGCGGGGGCCAATGAGCAGTTCTTC. It encodes CASSLARLAGANEQFF.

The V and J genes are TRBV6-1 and TRBJ2-7, with 7 bases fitting TRBD2. CDR1 is MNHNS and CDR2 is SASEGT in the germline V gene. This CDR3 region has 14 residues. V lost 4 bases and J lost 4; bases outside the gene matches: 7. CDR3 sequence reads: CASSGEGPRYEQYF. CDR3 in DNA: TGTGCCAGCAGTGGGGAGGGACCGAGATACGAGCAGTACTTC.

This clone is a singleton in its sample. J is TRBJ2-3 and V is TRBV5-1; 9 bases line up with TRBD1. V lost 4 bases to trimming and J lost 0 bases; unmatched junction nucleotides: 9. The CDR3 runs 17 residues. In germline, CDR1 is SGHRS, CDR2 YFSETQ. CDR3 in amino acids: CASSPRRGQGSTDTQYF. In nucleotides, the CDR3 is TGCGCCAGCAGCCCTCGACGAGGACAGGGGAGCACAGATACGCAGTATTTT.

The rearrangement joins TRBV5-6 to TRBJ2-7; D not resolved. The CDR3 covers 15 residues. Germline V gives CDR1 SGHDT, CDR2 YYEEEE. V shed 0 bases and J shed 2 bases, with 12 bases lying between them. CDR3 coding DNA: TGTGCCAGCAGCTTGGCCGTCGGGTTAACCTACGAGCAGTACTTC. Translating it yields CASSLAVGLTYEQYF.

The chain has TRBV5-1 and TRBJ1-4; 8 nucleotides align to TRBD1. The germline V gene encodes CDR1 SGHRS and CDR2 YFSETQ. CDR3 length: 16 amino acids. V lost 2 bases and J lost 0; bases outside the gene matches: 3. The CDR3 bases are TGCGCCAGCAGCTTCGGACAGGGAGCAACTAATGAAAAACTGTTTTTT. It is translated as CASSFGQGATNEKLFF.

The rearrangement joins TRBV5-1 to TRBJ1-6, with unresolved D. There are 14 residues in the CDR3. Germline V gene sequence: CDR1 SGHRS, CDR2 YFSETQ. The V and J ends lost 0 bases and 9 bases respectively, with 10 bases between them. The chain's CDR3 is CASSLEWEGSPLHF. CDR3 DNA: TGCGCCAGCAGCTTGGAATGGGAGGGTTCACCCCTCCACTTT.